These T cell receptor beta chains were read from a single sample in a study of T cells in Graves' hyperthyroidism and ophthalmopathy. Each CDR3 protein gets one entry after TCRdb re-called the multiplex PCR reads with MiXCR. The profile shows over 300,000 distinct CDR3 sequences, roughly 14% of them singletons. What was sequenced was blood. All receptors come from a woman in her sixties or seventies with Graves' hyperthyroidism. Both conserved end residues are part of each CDR3. The order of the fields is D gene, clone size, V gene, J gene, CDR3 DNA, CDR3 protein. D genes are given only for firm matches. The listing skips clone size in some rows; elsewhere it reads once, few, many or a size class.

d_gene: TRBD2
abundance: many
v_gene: TRBV3-1
j_gene: TRBJ2-2
CDR3nt: TGTGCCAGCAGCCCGATCAGAGCGGGAGTGTACGGGGAGCTGTTTTTT
CDR3aa: CASSPIRAGVYGELFF

d_gene: NA
abundance: NA
v_gene: TRBV28
j_gene: TRBJ2-5
CDR3nt: TGTGCCAGCAGTTTTTGGTCAGGACAAGAGACCCAGTACTTC
CDR3aa: CASSFWSGQETQYF

d_gene: NA
abundance: many
v_gene: TRBV5-1
j_gene: TRBJ2-1
CDR3nt: TGCGCCAGCAGCTTAGGACAGCTACATTCCTACAATGAGCAGTTCTTC
CDR3aa: CASSLGQLHSYNEQFF

d_gene: TRBD2
abundance: NA
v_gene: TRBV9
j_gene: TRBJ2-3
CDR3nt: TGTGCCAGCAGCGTAAGGGCGGGAGGGAAGACAGATACGCAGTATTTT
CDR3aa: CASSVRAGGKTDTQYF

d_gene: NA
abundance: many
v_gene: TRBV7-8
j_gene: TRBJ1-1
CDR3nt: TGTGCCAGCAGACCCGGAGGACAGCTCATGAACACTGAAGCTTTCTTT
CDR3aa: CASRPGGQLMNTEAFF

d_gene: TRBD2
abundance: NA
v_gene: TRBV20-1
j_gene: TRBJ2-1
CDR3nt: TGCAGTGCTAGAGACTCGGGACTAGCGGGTAACAATGAGCAGTTCTTC
CDR3aa: CSARDSGLAGNNEQFF

d_gene: NA
abundance: many
v_gene: TRBV20-1
j_gene: TRBJ2-7
CDR3nt: TGCAGTGCGGTCCTAGTACGGGGGACCTACGAGCAGTACTTC
CDR3aa: CSAVLVRGTYEQYF

d_gene: NA
abundance: many
v_gene: TRBV11-2
j_gene: TRBJ2-1
CDR3nt: TGTGCCAGCAGCTCCCTACCTCTCTATGAGCAGTTCTTC
CDR3aa: CASSSLPLYEQFF

d_gene: NA
abundance: many
v_gene: TRBV24-1
j_gene: TRBJ1-2
CDR3nt: TGTGCCACCAGTGATCACCCAACCTATGGCTACACCTTC
CDR3aa: CATSDHPTYGYTF

d_gene: NA
abundance: many
v_gene: TRBV29-1
j_gene: TRBJ2-7
CDR3nt: TGCAGCGTTGAAGATCTGTCCAGAGTTAGCTCCTACGAGCAGTACTTC
CDR3aa: CSVEDLSRVSSYEQYF

d_gene: TRBD2
abundance: many
v_gene: TRBV12-3/TRBV12-4
j_gene: TRBJ2-1
CDR3nt: TGTGCCAGCAGTTCTTCCGGCGGGGGGGCAGTAAATGAGCAGTTCTTC
CDR3aa: CASSSSGGGAVNEQFF

d_gene: TRBD1
abundance: many
v_gene: TRBV20-1
j_gene: TRBJ2-7
CDR3nt: TGCAGTGCCCAGAAGGGGGCTGGAGTCGAGCAGTACTTC
CDR3aa: CSAQKGAGVEQYF

d_gene: NA
abundance: many
v_gene: TRBV28
j_gene: TRBJ1-1
CDR3nt: TGTGCCAGCACGGGGCAGGGTGTAGCTTTCTTT
CDR3aa: CASTGQGVAFF

d_gene: TRBD1
abundance: many
v_gene: TRBV7-9
j_gene: TRBJ1-1
CDR3nt: TGTGCCAGCAGCTCTGGACAGGGGGCTGTCACTGAAGCTTTCTTT
CDR3aa: CASSSGQGAVTEAFF

d_gene: TRBD2
abundance: many
v_gene: TRBV2
j_gene: TRBJ2-3
CDR3nt: TGTGCCAGCGGGAGGGACTCCACCACAGATACGCAGTATTTT
CDR3aa: CASGRDSTTDTQYF

d_gene: NA
abundance: few
v_gene: TRBV27
j_gene: TRBJ2-1
CDR3nt: TGTGCCAGCAGCTGGGACTCGCGGGTCAGCAATGAGCAGTTCTTC
CDR3aa: CASSWDSRVSNEQFF

d_gene: TRBD1
abundance: many
v_gene: TRBV3-1
j_gene: TRBJ2-3
CDR3nt: TGTGCCAGCAGCCAAGGGACAGGTGATACGCAGTATTTT
CDR3aa: CASSQGTGDTQYF

d_gene: TRBD2
abundance: NA
v_gene: TRBV14
j_gene: TRBJ2-1
CDR3nt: TGTGCCAGCAGCCAAGGGGGACTAGCGGGGGATCTGGGAGAGCAGTTCTTC
CDR3aa: CASSQGGLAGDLGEQFF

d_gene: NA
abundance: NA
v_gene: TRBV18
j_gene: TRBJ2-7
CDR3nt: TGTGCCAGCTCACCGCAGGGTTCCGAGCAGTACTTC
CDR3aa: CASSPQGSEQYF

d_gene: TRBD2
abundance: many
v_gene: TRBV20-1
j_gene: TRBJ2-2
CDR3nt: TGCAGTGCTAGAGATAGGCTAGCGGGAACCGGGGAGCTGTTTTTT
CDR3aa: CSARDRLAGTGELFF

d_gene: NA
abundance: NA
v_gene: TRBV2
j_gene: TRBJ1-5
CDR3nt: TGTGCCAGCGGCCTCGGCGGGGGGCGACAGCCCCAGCATTTT
CDR3aa: CASGLGGGRQPQHF

d_gene: NA
abundance: many
v_gene: TRBV6-1
j_gene: TRBJ2-7
CDR3nt: TGTGCCAGCAGTGAGACTGGCAGTTGGGACTACGAGCAGTACTTC
CDR3aa: CASSETGSWDYEQYF

d_gene: TRBD2
abundance: many
v_gene: TRBV20-1
j_gene: TRBJ2-1
CDR3nt: TGCAGTGCGCCACTAGCGGGCCTAGCCTACAATGAGCAGTTCTTC
CDR3aa: CSAPLAGLAYNEQFF

d_gene: TRBD2
abundance: many
v_gene: TRBV7-3
j_gene: TRBJ2-5
CDR3nt: TGTGCCAGCAGCTCACAAGGCGGGAGTGAAGAGACCCAGTACTTC
CDR3aa: CASSSQGGSEETQYF

d_gene: NA
abundance: NA
v_gene: TRBV3-1
j_gene: TRBJ2-5
CDR3nt: TGTGCCAGCAGCCAAGGAAATGGACCACGGTACTTC
CDR3aa: CASSQGNGPRYF

d_gene: TRBD2
abundance: NA
v_gene: TRBV20-1
j_gene: TRBJ2-2
CDR3nt: TGCAGTGCTAGAGTATTGGGACTAGCTTCCGGGGAGCTGTTTTTT
CDR3aa: CSARVLGLASGELFF

d_gene: NA
abundance: NA
v_gene: TRBV6-1
j_gene: TRBJ1-2
CDR3nt: TGTGCCAGCAGGGGCGGCACCCTGTACTATGGCTACACCTTC
CDR3aa: CASRGGTLYYGYTF

d_gene: NA
abundance: many
v_gene: TRBV12-3/TRBV12-4
j_gene: TRBJ1-4
CDR3nt: TGTGCCAGCAGTTCTTCCGTTCTTGGGTATGAAAAACTGTTTTTT
CDR3aa: CASSSSVLGYEKLFF

d_gene: NA
abundance: few
v_gene: TRBV7-2
j_gene: TRBJ2-2
CDR3nt: TGTGCCAGCAGCTTAGCGCTTAAGGGCCGAATCGCGGGTCGCCGGGAGCTGTTTTTT
CDR3aa: CASSLALKGRIAGRRELFF

d_gene: TRBD1
abundance: many
v_gene: TRBV3-1
j_gene: TRBJ2-5
CDR3nt: TGTGCCAGCAGCCAAGATCAGGGGGAAGAGACCCAGTACTTC
CDR3aa: CASSQDQGEETQYF